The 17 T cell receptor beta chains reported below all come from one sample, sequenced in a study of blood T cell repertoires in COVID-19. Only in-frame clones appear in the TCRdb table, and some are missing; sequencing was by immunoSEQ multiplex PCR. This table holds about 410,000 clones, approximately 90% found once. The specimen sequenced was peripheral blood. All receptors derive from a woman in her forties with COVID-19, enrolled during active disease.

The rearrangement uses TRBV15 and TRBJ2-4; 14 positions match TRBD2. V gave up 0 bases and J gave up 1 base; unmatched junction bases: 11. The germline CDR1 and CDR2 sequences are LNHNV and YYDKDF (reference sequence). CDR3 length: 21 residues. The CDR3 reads CATSRERLAGGTTWAKNIQYF. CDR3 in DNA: TGTGCCACCAGCAGAGAAAGACTAGCGGGGGGGACCACTTGGGCCAAAAACATTCAGTACTTC.

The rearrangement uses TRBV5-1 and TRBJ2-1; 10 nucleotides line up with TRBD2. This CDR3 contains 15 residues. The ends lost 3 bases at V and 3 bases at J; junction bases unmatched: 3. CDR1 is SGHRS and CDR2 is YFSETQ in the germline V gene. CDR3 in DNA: TGCGCCAGCAGCTCTGGACTAGCGGTCTACAATGAGCAGTTCTTC. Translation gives CASSSGLAVYNEQFF.

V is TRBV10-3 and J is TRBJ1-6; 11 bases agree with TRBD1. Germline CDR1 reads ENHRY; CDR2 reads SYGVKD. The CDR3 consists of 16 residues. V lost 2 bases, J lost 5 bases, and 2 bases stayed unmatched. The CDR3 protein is CAISEGTGGHNSPLHF. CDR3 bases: TGTGCCATCAGTGAGGGGACAGGGGGGCATAATTCACCCCTCCACTTT.

CDR3 in DNA: TGTGCTAGTGGTTTGGTACGAGGACAGATTAATCAGCCCCAGCATTTT. Translating it yields CASGLVRGQINQPQHF. V usage is TRBV12-5 and J usage is TRBJ1-5, with D possibly being TRBD1 (6 bases). The V end lost 0 bases, the J end lost 4 bases, and 13 bases lay between the germline ends. The CDR3 totals 16 residues. The germline V gene has CDR1 LGHNT and CDR2 FRNRAP.

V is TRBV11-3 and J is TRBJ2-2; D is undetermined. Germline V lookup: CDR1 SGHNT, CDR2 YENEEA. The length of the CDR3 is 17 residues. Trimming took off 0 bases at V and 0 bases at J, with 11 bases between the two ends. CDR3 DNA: TGTGCCAGCAGCTTAGACCTTGGCGGATCGAACACCGGGGAGCTGTTTTTT. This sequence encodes CASSLDLGGSNTGELFF.

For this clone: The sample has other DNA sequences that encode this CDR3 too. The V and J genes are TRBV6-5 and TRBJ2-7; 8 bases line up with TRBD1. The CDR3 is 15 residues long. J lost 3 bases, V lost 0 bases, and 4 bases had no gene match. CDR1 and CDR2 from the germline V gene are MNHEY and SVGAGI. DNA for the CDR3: TGTGCCAGCAGTTACTCCGGGACAGGAGACTACGAGCAGTACTTC. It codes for CASSYSGTGDYEQYF.

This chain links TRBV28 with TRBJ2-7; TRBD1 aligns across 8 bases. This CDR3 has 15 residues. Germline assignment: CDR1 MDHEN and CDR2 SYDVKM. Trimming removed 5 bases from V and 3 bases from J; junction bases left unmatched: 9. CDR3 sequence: CASSPGGTSFYEQYF. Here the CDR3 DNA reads TGTGCCAGCAGTCCAGGGGGCACAAGCTTCTACGAGCAGTACTTC. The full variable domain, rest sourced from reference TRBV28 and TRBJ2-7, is DVKVTQSSRYLVKRTGEKVFLECVQDMDHENMFWYRQDPGLGLRLIYFSYDVKMKEKGDIPEGYSVSREKKERFSLILESASTNQTSMYLCASSPGGTSFYEQYFGPGTRLTVT.

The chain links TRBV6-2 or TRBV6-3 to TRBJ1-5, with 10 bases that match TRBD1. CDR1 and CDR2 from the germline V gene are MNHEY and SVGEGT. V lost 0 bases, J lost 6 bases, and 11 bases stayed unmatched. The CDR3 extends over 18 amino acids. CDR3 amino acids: CASSYSGTGVPFGQPQHF. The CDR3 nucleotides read TGTGCCAGCAGTTACTCGGGGACAGGGGTCCCTTTCGGTCAGCCCCAGCATTTT.

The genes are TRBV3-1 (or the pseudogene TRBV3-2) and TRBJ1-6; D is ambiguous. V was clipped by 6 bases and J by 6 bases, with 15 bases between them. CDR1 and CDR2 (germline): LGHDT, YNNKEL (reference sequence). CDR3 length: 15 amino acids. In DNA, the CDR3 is TGTGCCAGCAGACACGGAGGTGGCCCTAATTCACCCCTCCACTTT. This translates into CASRHGGGPNSPLHF.

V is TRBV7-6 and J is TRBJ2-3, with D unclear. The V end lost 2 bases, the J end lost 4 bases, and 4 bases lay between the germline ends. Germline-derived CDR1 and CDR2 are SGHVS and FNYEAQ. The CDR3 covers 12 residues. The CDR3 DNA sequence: TGTGCCAGCAGCTTATCAGCAGATACGCAGTATTTT. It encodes CASSLSADTQYF.

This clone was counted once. In DNA form, the CDR3 reads TGCAGCGTTGTAATCGGGGGAGGAAACACTGAAGCTTTCTTT. Translation gives CSVVIGGGNTEAFF. The chain joins TRBV29-1 to TRBJ1-1; tentative D call: TRBD1 (5 bases). Trimming shortened V by 4 bases and J by 2 bases, and 14 bases separated the two germline ends. There are 14 residues in the CDR3. The germline V gene has CDR1 SQVTM and CDR2 ANQGSEA.

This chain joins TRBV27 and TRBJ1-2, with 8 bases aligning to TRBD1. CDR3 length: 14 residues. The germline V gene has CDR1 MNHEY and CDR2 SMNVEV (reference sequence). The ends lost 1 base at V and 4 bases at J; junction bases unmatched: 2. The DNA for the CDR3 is TGTGCCAGCAGTTTATTGGGGACAGGCTATGGCTACACCTTC. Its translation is CASSLLGTGYGYTF.

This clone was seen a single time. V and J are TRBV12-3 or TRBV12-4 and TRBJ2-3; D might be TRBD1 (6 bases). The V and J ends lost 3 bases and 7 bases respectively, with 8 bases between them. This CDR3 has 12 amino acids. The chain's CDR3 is CASSFRGNTQYF. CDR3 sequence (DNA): TGTGCCAGCAGTTTCAGGGGCAATACGCAGTATTTT.

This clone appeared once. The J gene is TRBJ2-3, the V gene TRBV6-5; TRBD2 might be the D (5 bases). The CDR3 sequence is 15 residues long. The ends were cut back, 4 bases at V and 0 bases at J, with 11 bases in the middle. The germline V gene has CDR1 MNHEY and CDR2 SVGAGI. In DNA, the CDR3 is TGTGCCAGCAGTTCAACGGGGTCTAGCACAGATACGCAGTATTTT. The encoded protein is CASSSTGSSTDTQYF.

CDR3: CASSWTGSTEAFF. CDR3 nucleotides: TGTGCCAGCAGTTGGACAGGGTCCACTGAAGCTTTCTTT. The V call is TRBV12-3 or TRBV12-4, the J call TRBJ1-1; 8 bases agree with TRBD1. V was clipped by 4 bases and J by 4 bases; unmatched bases: 2. CDR3 length equals 13 residues.

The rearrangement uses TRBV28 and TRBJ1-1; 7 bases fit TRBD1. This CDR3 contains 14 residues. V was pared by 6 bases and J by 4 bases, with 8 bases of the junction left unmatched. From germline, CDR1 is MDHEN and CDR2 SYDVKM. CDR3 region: CASRREGGATEAFF. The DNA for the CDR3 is TGTGCCAGCAGAAGGGAAGGGGGCGCCACTGAAGCTTTCTTT.

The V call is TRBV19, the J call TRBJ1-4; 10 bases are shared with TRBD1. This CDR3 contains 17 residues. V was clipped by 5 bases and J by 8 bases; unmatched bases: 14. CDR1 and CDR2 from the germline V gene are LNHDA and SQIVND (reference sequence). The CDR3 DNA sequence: TGTGCCAGTAGTCCCTCCTTGGGGACAGGGGTTGACGAAAAACTGTTTTTT. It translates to CASSPSLGTGVDEKLFF.